This T cell receptor (beta chain) derives from a study of early T cells in non-severe SARS-CoV-2 infection. Across the study: With bulk RNA from unsorted whole blood as input, sequencing yielded unpaired chains. Study results and caveats: Private and CD4 specificities were missed by VDJdb matching, skewed to anti-spike CD8.

Attachment of unique molecular identifiers to individual cDNA molecules was performed. Using its own MiXCR run on the 5' RACE reads, TCRdb lists one record per CDR3 protein. The data show some 61,000 distinct CDR3 sequences, with about 10% seen just once and around 3.7% held by the top ten. This clonotype was recorded at least ten times. The antigen remains unidentified. The sequencing here drew on whole blood, taken at baseline. This clonotype originated in an adult who was a healthcare worker with PCR-confirmed SARS-CoV-2 infection or an uninfected control (not recorded which).

For the CDR3, the DNA is TGTGCCAGCAGCGGACAGGGGATAGGAAACACCATATATTTT. It is translated as CASSGQGIGNTIYF. J is TRBJ1-3 and V is TRBV11-2; the match to TRBD1 covers 9 bases. This CDR3 has 14 residues. Germline V CDR1 and CDR2: SGHAT, FQNNGV. The junction had 3 bases not matched to a gene; V was cut back by 5 bases and J by 4 bases.